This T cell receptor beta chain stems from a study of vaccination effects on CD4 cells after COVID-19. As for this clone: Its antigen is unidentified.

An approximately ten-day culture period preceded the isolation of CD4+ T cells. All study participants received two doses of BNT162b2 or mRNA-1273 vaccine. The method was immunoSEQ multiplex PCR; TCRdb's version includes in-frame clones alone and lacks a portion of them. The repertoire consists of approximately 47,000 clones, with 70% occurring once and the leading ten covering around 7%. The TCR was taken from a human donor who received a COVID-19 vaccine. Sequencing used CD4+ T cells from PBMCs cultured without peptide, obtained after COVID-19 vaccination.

The CDR3, as DNA: TGTGCCAGCAGCCAAAGTAGCGGAGAGACCCAGTACTTC. It encodes CASSQSSGETQYF. This chain links TRBV3-1 (or the pseudogene TRBV3-2) with TRBJ2-5, with D possibly matching TRBD2 (6 bases). This CDR3 spans 13 amino acids. V lost 2 bases to trimming and J lost 4 bases, with 8 bases between them. Germline CDR1 LGHDT, CDR2 YNNKEL (reference sequence).